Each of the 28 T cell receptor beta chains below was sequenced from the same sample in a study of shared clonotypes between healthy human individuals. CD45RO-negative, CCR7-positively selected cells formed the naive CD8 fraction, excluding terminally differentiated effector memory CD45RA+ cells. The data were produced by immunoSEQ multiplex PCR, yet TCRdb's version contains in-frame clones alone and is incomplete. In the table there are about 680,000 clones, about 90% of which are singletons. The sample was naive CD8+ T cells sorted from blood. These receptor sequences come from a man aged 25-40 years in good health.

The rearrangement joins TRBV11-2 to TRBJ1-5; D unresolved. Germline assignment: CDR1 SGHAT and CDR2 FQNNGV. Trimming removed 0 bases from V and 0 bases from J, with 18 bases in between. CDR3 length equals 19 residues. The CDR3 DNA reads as TGTGCCAGCAGCTTAGATCAGGACGCCTGGTCTTATAGCAATCAGCCCCAGCATTTT. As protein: CASSLDQDAWSYSNQPQHF.

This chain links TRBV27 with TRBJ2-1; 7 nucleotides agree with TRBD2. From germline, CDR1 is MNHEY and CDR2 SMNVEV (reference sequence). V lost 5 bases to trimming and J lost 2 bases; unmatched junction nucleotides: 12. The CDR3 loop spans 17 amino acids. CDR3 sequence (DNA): TGTGCCAGCAGTCGACATCCTAGCGGTACAACCTACAATGAGCAGTTCTTC. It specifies CASSRHPSGTTYNEQFF.

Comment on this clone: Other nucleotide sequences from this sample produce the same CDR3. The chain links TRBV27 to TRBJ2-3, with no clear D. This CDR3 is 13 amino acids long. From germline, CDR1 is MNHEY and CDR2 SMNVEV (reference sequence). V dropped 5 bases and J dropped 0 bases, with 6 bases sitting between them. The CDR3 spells CASSPHSTDTQYF. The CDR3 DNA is TGTGCCAGCAGTCCCCATAGCACAGATACGCAGTATTTT.

CDR3: CASRVGTGGAEQYF. The CDR3 DNA follows: TGCGCCAGCAGAGTCGGGACAGGGGGCGCCGAGCAGTACTTC. This rearrangement joins TRBV5-1 to TRBJ2-7; 12 bases map to TRBD1. The CDR3 consists of 14 residues. The germline V gene encodes CDR1 SGHRS and CDR2 YFSETQ. The V gene end was trimmed by 5 bases and the J gene end by 6 bases; junction bases not matched to a gene: 6.

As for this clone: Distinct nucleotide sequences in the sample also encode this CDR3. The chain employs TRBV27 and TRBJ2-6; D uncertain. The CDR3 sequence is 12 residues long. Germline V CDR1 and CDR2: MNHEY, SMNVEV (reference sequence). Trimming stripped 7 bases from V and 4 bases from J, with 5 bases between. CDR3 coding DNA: TGTGCCAGCACATCCGGGGCCAACGTCCTGACTTTC. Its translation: CASTSGANVLTF.

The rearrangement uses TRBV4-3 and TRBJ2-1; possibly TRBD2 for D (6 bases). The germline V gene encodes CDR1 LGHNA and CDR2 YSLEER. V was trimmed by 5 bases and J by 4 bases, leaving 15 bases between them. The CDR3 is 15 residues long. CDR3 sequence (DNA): TGCGCCAGCAGCTACGGAGGGAGAGGGTACAATGAGCAGTTCTTC. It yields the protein CASSYGGRGYNEQFF.

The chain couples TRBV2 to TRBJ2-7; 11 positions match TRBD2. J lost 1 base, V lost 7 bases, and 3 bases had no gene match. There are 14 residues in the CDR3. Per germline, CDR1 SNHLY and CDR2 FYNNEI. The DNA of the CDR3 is TGTGCCAGCAAGCTAGCGGGAGGTTCCTACGAGCAGTACTTC. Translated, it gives CASKLAGGSYEQYF.

CDR3 loop: CASSSDYQPYEQYF. In DNA form, the CDR3 reads TGCGCCAGCAGCTCCGACTATCAGCCCTACGAGCAGTACTTC. The chain couples TRBV4-1 to TRBJ2-7, with D maybe TRBD2 (5 bases). Germline CDR1 is MGHRA and CDR2 is YSYEKL. V dropped 5 bases and J dropped 2 bases, with 13 bases sitting between them. The CDR3 consists of 14 residues.

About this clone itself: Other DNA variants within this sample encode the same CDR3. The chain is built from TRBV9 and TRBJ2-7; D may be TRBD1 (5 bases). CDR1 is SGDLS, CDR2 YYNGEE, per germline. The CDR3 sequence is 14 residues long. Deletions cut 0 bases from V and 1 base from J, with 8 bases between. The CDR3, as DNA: TGTGCCAGCAGCGTAGGGGCAGGGTCCTACGAGCAGTACTTC. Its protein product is CASSVGAGSYEQYF.

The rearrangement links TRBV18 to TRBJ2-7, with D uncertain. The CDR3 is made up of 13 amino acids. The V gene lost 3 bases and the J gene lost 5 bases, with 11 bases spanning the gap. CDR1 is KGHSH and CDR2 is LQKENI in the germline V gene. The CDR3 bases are TGTGCCAGCTCACCTGTGGTGCGAAACGAGCAGTACTTC. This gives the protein CASSPVVRNEQYF.

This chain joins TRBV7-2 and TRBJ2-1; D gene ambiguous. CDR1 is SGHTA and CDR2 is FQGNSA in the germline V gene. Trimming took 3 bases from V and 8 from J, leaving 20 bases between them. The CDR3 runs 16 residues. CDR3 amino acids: CASSFGWAESRDEQFF. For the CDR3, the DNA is TGTGCCAGCAGCTTTGGATGGGCAGAATCACGGGATGAGCAGTTCTTC. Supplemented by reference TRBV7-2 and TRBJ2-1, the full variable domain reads GAGVSQSPSNKVTEKGKDVELRCDPISGHTALYWYRQSLGQGLEFLIYFQGNSAPDKSGLPSDRFSAERTGGSVSTLTIQRTQQEDSAVYLCASSFGWAESRDEQFFGPGTRLTVL.

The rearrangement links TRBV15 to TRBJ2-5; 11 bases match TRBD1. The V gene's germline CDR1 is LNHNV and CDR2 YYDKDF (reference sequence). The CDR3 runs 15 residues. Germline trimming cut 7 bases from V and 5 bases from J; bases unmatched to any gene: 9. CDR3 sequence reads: CATIPGQGALETQYF. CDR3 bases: TGTGCCACCATCCCCGGACAGGGGGCTTTGGAGACCCAGTACTTC.

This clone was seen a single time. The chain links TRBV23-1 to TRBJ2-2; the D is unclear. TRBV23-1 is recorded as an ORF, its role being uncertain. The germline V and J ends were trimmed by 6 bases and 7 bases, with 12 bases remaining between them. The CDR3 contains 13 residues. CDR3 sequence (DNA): TGCGCCAGCAGGGCATTTTGGATCGGGGAGCTGTTTTTT. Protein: CASRAFWIGELFF.

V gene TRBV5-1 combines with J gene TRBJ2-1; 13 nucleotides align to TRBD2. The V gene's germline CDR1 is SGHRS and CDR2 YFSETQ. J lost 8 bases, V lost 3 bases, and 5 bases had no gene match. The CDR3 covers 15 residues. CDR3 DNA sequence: TGCGCCAGCAGCTCCGGGACTAGCGGGATGGATGAGCAGTTCTTC. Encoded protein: CASSSGTSGMDEQFF.

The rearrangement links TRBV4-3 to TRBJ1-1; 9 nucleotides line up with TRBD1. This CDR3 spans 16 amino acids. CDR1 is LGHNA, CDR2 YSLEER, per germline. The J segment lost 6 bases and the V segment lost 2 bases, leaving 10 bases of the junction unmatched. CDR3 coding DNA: TGCGCCAGCAGCCAAACACAGGGGGCTGTTTATTCTGAAGCTTTCTTT. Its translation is CASSQTQGAVYSEAFF.

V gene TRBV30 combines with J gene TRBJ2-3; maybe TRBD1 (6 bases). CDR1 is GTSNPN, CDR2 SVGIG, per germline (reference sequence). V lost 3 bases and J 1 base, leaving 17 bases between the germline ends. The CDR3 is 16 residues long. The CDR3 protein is CAWRPNRDYRTDTQYF. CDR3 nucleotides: TGTGCCTGGAGACCTAACAGGGATTATCGCACAGATACGCAGTATTTT.

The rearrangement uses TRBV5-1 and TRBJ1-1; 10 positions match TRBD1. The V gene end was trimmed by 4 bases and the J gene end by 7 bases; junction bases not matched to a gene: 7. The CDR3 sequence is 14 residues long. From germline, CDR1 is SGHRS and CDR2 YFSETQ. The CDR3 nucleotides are TGCGCCAGCAGCGCGGGGACAGGGGCTTTTGAAGCTTTCTTT. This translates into CASSAGTGAFEAFF.

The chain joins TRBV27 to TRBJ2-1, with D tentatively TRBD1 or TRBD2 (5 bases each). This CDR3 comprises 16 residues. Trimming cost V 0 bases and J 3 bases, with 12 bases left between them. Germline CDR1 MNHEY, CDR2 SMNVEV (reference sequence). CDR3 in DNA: TGTGCCAGCAGTTTATCGGGGGAAGGCTACTACAATGAGCAGTTCTTC. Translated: CASSLSGEGYYNEQFF.

DNA of the CDR3: TGCGCCAGCAGCCAAGGAGTGGGAACTAATGAAAAACTGTTTTTT. Its protein is CASSQGVGTNEKLFF. V gene TRBV4-3 combines with J gene TRBJ1-4; D is ambiguous. Per the germline V gene, CDR1 is LGHNA and CDR2 is YSLEER. CDR3 size: 15 residues. V was trimmed by 1 base and J by 1 base, leaving 7 bases between them.

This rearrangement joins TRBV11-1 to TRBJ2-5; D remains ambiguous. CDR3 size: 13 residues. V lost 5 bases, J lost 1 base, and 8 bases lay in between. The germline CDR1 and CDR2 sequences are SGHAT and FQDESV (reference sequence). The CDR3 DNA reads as TGTGCCAGCAGCCCGGGCCTCCAAGAGACCCAGTACTTC. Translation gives CASSPGLQETQYF.

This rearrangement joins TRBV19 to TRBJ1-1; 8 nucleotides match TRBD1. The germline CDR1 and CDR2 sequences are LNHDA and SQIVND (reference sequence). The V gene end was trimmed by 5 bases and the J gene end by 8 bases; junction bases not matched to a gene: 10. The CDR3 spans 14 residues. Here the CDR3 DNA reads TGTGCCAGTAGTGGCCGCGACAGGGGCCCCGAAGCTTTCTTT. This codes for CASSGRDRGPEAFF. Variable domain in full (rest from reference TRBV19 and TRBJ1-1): DGGITQSPKYLFRKEGQNVTLSCEQNLNHDAMYWYRQDPGQGLRLIYYSQIVNDFQKGDIAEGYSVSREKKESFPLTVTSAQKNPTAFYLCASSGRDRGPEAFFGQGTRLTVV.

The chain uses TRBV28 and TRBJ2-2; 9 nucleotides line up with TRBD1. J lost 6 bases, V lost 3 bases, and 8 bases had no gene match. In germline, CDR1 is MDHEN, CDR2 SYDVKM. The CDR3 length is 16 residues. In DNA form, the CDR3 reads TGTGCCAGCAGTTTCTCGGGACAGGGCGGGGCCGGGGAGCTGTTTTTT. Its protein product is CASSFSGQGGAGELFF.

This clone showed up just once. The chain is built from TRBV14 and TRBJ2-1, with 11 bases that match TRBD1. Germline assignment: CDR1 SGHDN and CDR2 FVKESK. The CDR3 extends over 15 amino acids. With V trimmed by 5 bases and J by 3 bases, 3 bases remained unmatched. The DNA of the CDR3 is TGTGCCAGCAGCTTCGGGACAGGGGGCTACAATGAGCAGTTCTTC. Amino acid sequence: CASSFGTGGYNEQFF.

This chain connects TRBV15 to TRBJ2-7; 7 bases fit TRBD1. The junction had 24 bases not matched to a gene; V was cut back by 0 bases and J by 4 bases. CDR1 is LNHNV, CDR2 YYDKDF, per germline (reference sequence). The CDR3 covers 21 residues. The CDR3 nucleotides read TGTGCCACCAGCAGAGATTGGGGACCGGGACAGAGGTTGATCGGGGTATACGAGCAGTACTTC. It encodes CATSRDWGPGQRLIGVYEQYF.

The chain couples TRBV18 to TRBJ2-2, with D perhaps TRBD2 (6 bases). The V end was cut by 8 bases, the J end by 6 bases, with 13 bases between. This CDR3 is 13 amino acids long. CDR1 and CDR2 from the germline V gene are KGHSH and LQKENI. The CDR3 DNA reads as TGTGCCAGCCCTAAAAGGGAGGCCGGGGAGCTGTTTTTT. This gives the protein CASPKREAGELFF.

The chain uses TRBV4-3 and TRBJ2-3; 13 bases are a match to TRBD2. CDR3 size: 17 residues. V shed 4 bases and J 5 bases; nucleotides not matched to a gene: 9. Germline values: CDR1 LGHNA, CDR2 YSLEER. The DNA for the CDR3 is TGCGCCAGCAGCCCCTGGACTAGCGGGAGTTACATAGATACGCAGTATTTT. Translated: CASSPWTSGSYIDTQYF.

Here the CDR3 DNA reads TGTGCCAGCAGTTACGATGAGAAGGGCCCGAGAGAGCAGTACTTC. Amino acid sequence: CASSYDEKGPREQYF. This chain joins TRBV6-5 and TRBJ2-7; D remains unclear. This CDR3 is built from 15 residues. Trimming took off 2 bases at V and 7 bases at J, with 18 bases between the two ends. The germline CDR1 and CDR2 sequences are MNHEY and SVGAGI.

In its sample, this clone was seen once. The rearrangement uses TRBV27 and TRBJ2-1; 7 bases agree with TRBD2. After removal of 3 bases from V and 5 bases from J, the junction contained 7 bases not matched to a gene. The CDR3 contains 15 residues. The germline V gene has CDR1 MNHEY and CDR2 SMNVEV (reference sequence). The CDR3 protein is CASSFLGLADNEQFF. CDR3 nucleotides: TGTGCCAGCAGTTTTTTAGGGCTAGCGGACAATGAGCAGTTCTTC.